The 10 T cell receptor beta chains below come from one sample, sequenced in a study of PD-1 blockade in classical Hodgkin lymphoma. Patients all relapsed after autologous stem cell transplantation, and there was variation in brentuximab vedotin exposure. The data were produced by immunoSEQ multiplex PCR, yet TCRdb's version contains in-frame clones alone and is incomplete. The sample lists about 30,000 clones, about 76% occurring once. Sequences were derived from peripheral blood mononuclear cells (PBMCs), sampled before the second cycle of nivolumab. These receptors all come from a human donor with classical Hodgkin lymphoma.

This clone was seen once. V usage is TRBV11-3 and J usage is TRBJ2-2; D may match TRBD1 or TRBD2 (6 bases each). The V end lost 7 bases, the J end lost 1 base, and 13 bases lay between the germline ends. CDR1 is SGHNT and CDR2 is YENEEA in the germline V gene. The CDR3 consists of 15 residues. The CDR3 region is CASTLGGQNTGELFF. In DNA form, the CDR3 reads TGTGCCAGCACCCTTGGGGGGCAGAACACCGGGGAGCTGTTTTTT.

This chain links TRBV7-9 with TRBJ2-5; D unclear. The ends were cut back, 1 base at V and 2 bases at J, with 8 bases in the middle. CDR1 is SEHNR, CDR2 FQNEAQ, per germline (reference sequence). The length of the CDR3 is 14 residues. The CDR3 DNA reads TGTGCCAGCAGCTTAGACCTAGAACAAGAGACCCAGTACTTC. Translated, it gives CASSLDLEQETQYF.

CDR3 DNA sequence: TGTGCCAGCAGTCTCCGGACAGGGGGCGCTGAAGCTTTCTTT. Its translation: CASSLRTGGAEAFF. V is TRBV11-2 and J is TRBJ1-1; 11 bases match TRBD1. The CDR3 loop spans 14 amino acids. CDR1 is SGHAT, CDR2 FQNNGV, per germline. Trimming at V came to 6 bases and at J to 6 bases, leaving 6 bases not matched to a gene.

The V and J genes are TRBV6-5 and TRBJ2-7, with D unclear. Germline CDR1 and CDR2: MNHEY and SVGAGI. The CDR3 is 14 amino acids. Trimming left V 0 bases short and J 3 bases short, with 9 bases between. The CDR3 reads CASSYSISDYEQYF. CDR3 bases: TGTGCCAGCAGTTACTCGATCTCAGACTACGAGCAGTACTTC.

This chain uses TRBV9 with TRBJ2-3; the D call may be TRBD1 or TRBD2 (6 bases each). Trimming pared 3 bases from V and 2 bases from J, leaving 7 bases between. Germline lookup yields CDR1 SGDLS and CDR2 YYNGEE. The CDR3 runs 13 residues. CDR3 amino acids: CASSGGATDTQYF. CDR3 nucleotides: TGTGCCAGCAGCGGGGGGGCCACAGATACGCAGTATTTT.

This chain links TRBV28 with TRBJ2-3; 10 positions agree with TRBD1. The V segment lost 5 bases and the J segment 6 bases; nucleotides outside the gene matches: 5. The germline V gene encodes CDR1 MDHEN and CDR2 SYDVKM. The CDR3 has 14 amino acids. The CDR3 bases are TGTGCCAGCAGTCCGACAGGGGGCTGGGATACGCAGTATTTT. Translating it yields CASSPTGGWDTQYF.

The chain couples TRBV10-3 to TRBJ2-3; 7 bases line up with TRBD2. CDR1 ENHRY and CDR2 SYGVKD come from the germline V gene. The V segment lost 10 bases and the J segment 3 bases; nucleotides outside the gene matches: 7. CDR3 size: 13 residues. The CDR3 sequence: CARAGKLTDTQYF. Written as DNA, the CDR3 is TGTGCCAGAGCGGGGAAGTTAACAGATACGCAGTATTTT.

This chain uses TRBV6-4 with TRBJ2-1; no clear D gene. The CDR3 contains 13 residues. Trimming took off 0 bases at V and 6 bases at J, with 6 bases between the two ends. CDR1 and CDR2 from the germline V gene are MRHNA and SNTAGT. The CDR3, as DNA: TGTGCCAGCAGTGACTCGGGCGGCAATGAGCAGTTCTTC. Translating gives CASSDSGGNEQFF.

The chain couples TRBV9 to TRBJ2-3, with D uncertain. Germline V gene data show CDR1 as SGDLS and CDR2 as YYNGEE. The CDR3 has 15 residues. V gave up 0 bases and J gave up 3 bases, with 11 bases separating them. The CDR3 bases are TGTGCCAGCAGCGTAGAGCTCTACAGTACAGATACGCAGTATTTT. Translation: CASSVELYSTDTQYF.

V and J are TRBV11-1 and TRBJ2-6; D is ambiguous. Trimming shortened V by 5 bases and J by 3 bases, and 8 bases separated the two germline ends. Germline V gene sequence: CDR1 SGHAT, CDR2 FQDESV (reference sequence). The CDR3 is made up of 14 amino acids. This CDR3 reads CASSPWGGANVLTF. The CDR3 DNA is TGTGCCAGCAGCCCTTGGGGTGGGGCCAACGTCCTGACTTTC.